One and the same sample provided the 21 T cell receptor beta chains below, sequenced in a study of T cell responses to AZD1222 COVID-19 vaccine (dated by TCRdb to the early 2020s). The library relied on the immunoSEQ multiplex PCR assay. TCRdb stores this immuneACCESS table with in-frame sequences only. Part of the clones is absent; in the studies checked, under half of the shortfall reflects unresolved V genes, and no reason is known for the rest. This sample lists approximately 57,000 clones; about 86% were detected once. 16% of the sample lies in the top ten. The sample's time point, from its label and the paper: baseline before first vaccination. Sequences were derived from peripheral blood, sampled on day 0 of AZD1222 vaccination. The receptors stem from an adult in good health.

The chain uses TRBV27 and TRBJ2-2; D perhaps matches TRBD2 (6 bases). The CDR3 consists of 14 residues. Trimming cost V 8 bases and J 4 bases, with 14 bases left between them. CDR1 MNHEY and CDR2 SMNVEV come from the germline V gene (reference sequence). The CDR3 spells CASGLERATGELFF. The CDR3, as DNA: TGTGCCAGCGGGTTGGAGCGGGCCACCGGGGAGCTGTTTTTT.

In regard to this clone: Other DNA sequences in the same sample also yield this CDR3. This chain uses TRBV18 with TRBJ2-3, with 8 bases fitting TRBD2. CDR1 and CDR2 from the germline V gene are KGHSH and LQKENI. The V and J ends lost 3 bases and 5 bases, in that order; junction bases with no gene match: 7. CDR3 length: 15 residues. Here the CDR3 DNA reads TGTGCCAGCTCACCCGGAAGCGGGAGTCGAGATACGCAGTATTTT. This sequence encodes CASSPGSGSRDTQYF. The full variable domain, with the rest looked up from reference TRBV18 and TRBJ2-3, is NAGVMQNPRHLVRRRGQEARLRCSPMKGHSHVYWYRQLPEEGLKFMVYLQKENIIDESGMPKERFSAEFPKEGPSILRIQQVVRGDSAAYFCASSPGSGSRDTQYFGPGTRLTVL.

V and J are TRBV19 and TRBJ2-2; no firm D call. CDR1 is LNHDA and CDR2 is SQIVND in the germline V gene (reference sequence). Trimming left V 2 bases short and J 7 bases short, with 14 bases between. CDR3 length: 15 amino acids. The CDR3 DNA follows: TGTGCCAGTAGTATAACATCCCGGGTCTACGGGGAGCTGTTTTTT. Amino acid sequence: CASSITSRVYGELFF.

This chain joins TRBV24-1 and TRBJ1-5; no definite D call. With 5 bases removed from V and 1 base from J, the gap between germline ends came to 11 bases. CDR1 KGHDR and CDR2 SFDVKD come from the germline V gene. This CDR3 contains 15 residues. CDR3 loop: CATSGRTLSNQPQHF. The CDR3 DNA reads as TGTGCCACCAGTGGCAGGACCTTGAGCAATCAGCCCCAGCATTTT.

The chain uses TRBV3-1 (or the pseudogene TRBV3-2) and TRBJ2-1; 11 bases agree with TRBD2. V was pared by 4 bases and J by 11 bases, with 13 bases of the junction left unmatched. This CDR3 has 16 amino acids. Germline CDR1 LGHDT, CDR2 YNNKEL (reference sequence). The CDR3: CASSLLAGGPGAKQFF. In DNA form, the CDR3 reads TGTGCCAGCAGCCTTTTAGCGGGAGGGCCAGGGGCTAAGCAGTTCTTC.

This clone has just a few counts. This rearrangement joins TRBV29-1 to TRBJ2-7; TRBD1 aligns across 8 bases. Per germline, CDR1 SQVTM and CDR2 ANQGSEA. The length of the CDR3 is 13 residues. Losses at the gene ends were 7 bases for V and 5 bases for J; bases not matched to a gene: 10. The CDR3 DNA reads TGCAGCGCCGTTGGGACAGGCAGCCACGAGCAGTACTTC. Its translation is CSAVGTGSHEQYF.

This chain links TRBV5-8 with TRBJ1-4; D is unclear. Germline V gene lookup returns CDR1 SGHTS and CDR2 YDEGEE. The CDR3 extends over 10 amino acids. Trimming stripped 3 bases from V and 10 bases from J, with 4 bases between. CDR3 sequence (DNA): TGTGCCAGCAGCTGGGGAAAACTGTTTTTT. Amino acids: CASSWGKLFF.

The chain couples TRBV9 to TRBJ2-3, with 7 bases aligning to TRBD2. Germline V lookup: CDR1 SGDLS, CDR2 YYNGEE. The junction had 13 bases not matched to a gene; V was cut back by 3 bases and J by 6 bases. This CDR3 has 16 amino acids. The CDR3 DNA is TGTGCCAGCAGCGAACCCAAGGCGGGAGATGTGGATACGCAGTATTTT. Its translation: CASSEPKAGDVDTQYF.

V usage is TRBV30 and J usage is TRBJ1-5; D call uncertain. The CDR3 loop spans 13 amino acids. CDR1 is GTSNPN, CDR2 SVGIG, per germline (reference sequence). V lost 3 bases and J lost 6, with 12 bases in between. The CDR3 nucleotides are TGTGCCTGGAGCAAGGGAAGGGCTCAGCCCCAGCATTTT. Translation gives CAWSKGRAQPQHF.

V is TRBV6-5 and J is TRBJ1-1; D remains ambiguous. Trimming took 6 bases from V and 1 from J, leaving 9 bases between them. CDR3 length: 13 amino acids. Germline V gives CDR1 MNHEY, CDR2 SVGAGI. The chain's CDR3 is CASSTPGNTEAFF. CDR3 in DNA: TGTGCCAGCAGCACCCCAGGGAACACTGAAGCTTTCTTT.

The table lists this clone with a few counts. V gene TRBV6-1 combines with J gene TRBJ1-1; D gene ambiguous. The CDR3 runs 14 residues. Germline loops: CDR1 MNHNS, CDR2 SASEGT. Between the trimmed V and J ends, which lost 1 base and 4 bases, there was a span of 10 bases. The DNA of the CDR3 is TGTGCCAGCAGTGAAGGGGGTATTAGCACTGAAGCTTTCTTT. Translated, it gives CASSEGGISTEAFF.

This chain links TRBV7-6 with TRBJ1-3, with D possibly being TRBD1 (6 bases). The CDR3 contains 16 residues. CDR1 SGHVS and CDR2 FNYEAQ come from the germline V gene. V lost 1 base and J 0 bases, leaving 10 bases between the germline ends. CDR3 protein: CASSLGTVTSGNTIYF. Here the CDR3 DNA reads TGTGCCAGCAGCTTAGGGACAGTCACCTCTGGAAACACCATATATTTT.

The CDR3 reads CASSEAGGAEANTGELFF. In DNA, the CDR3 is TGTGCCAGCAGTGAAGCCGGGGGGGCAGAGGCGAACACCGGGGAGCTGTTTTTT. V and J are TRBV2 and TRBJ2-2, with TRBD2 matching 8 bases. The CDR3 sequence is 18 residues long. V lost 0 bases to trimming and J lost 0 bases; unmatched junction nucleotides: 6. Germline V gives CDR1 SNHLY, CDR2 FYNNEI. Drawing the rest from reference TRBV2 and TRBJ2-2, the complete variable domain is EPEVTQTPSHQVTQMGQEVILRCVPISNHLYFYWYRQILGQKVEFLVSFYNNEISEKSEIFDDQFSVERPDGSNFTLKIRSTKLEDSAMYFCASSEAGGAEANTGELFFGEGSRLTVL.

CDR3 in DNA: TGTGCCAGCAGTTTCCTTTCAGCGAACACTGAAGCTTTCTTT. Translation: CASSFLSANTEAFF. The V and J genes are TRBV6-2 or TRBV6-3 and TRBJ1-1, with unresolved D. V lost 4 bases, J lost 1 base, and 10 bases lay in between. CDR3 size: 14 residues. Germline loops: CDR1 MNHEY, CDR2 SVGEGT.

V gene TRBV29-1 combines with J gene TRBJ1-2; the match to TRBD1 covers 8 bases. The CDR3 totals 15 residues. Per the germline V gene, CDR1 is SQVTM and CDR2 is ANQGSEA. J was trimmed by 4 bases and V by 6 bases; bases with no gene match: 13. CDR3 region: CSVDMTGASIYGYTF. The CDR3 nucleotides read TGCAGCGTGGACATGACAGGGGCCTCCATCTATGGCTACACCTTC.

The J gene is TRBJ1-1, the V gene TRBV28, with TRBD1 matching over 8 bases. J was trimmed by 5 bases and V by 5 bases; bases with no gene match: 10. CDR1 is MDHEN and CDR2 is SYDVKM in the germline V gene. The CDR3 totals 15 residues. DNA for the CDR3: TGTGCCAGCAGTACCAATCAGGGGGCGGGAACTGAAGCTTTCTTT. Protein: CASSTNQGAGTEAFF.

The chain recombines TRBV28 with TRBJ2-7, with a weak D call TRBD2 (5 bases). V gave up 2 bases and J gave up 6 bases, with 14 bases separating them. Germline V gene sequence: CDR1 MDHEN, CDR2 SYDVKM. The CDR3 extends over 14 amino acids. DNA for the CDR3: TGTGCCAGCAGTTTAGCAGGTGAAGGGAGCGAGCAGTACTTC. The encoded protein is CASSLAGEGSEQYF.

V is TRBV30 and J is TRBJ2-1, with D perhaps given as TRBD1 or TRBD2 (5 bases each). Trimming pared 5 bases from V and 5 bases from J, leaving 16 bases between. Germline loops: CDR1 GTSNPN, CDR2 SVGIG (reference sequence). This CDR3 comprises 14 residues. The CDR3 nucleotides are TGTGCCTGGTCGACCGGGACCACAGACAATGAGCAGTTCTTC. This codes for CAWSTGTTDNEQFF.

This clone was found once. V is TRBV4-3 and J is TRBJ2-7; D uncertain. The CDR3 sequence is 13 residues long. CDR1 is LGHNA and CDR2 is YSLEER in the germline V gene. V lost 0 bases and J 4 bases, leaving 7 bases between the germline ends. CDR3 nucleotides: TGCGCCAGCAGCCAAGAACTGAATTACGAGCAGTACTTC. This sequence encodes CASSQELNYEQYF.

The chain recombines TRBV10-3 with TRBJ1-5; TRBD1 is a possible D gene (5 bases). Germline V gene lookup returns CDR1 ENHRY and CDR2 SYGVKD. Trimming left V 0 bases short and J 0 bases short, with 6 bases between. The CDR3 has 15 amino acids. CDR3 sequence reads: CAISESGVSNQPQHF. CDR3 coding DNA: TGTGCCATCAGTGAGTCAGGGGTTAGCAATCAGCCCCAGCATTTT.

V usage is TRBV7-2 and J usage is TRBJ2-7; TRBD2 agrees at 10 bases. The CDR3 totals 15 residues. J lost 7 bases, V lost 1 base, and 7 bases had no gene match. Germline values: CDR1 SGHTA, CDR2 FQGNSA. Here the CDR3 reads CASSLEGTSAREQYF. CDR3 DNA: TGTGCCAGCAGCTTAGAAGGGACTAGCGCCCGGGAGCAGTACTTC.